The 31 T cell receptor beta chains in this list originate from one sample, sequenced in a study of brain T cells in children with intractable seizures. Specified time point: blood from clinic visit 5 months post-surgery; TSC patient then seizure free. The data were produced by immunoSEQ multiplex PCR, yet TCRdb's version contains in-frame clones alone and is incomplete. This table holds about 340,000 clones, 93% found once. The source was peripheral blood, collected more than 4 months after surgery. These TCRs come from a boy younger than two with tuberous sclerosis and intractable seizures.

This chain connects TRBV7-6 to TRBJ2-1; TRBD2 matches 8 bases. Germline CDR1 reads SGHVS; CDR2 reads FNYEAQ. Trimming cost V 4 bases and J 3 bases; bases outside gene matches: 5. The CDR3 covers 15 residues. This chain's CDR3 is CASSSGAGDYNEQFF. CDR3 DNA: TGTGCCAGCAGCTCAGGAGCGGGAGACTACAATGAGCAGTTCTTC.

This chain connects TRBV6-2 or TRBV6-3 to TRBJ2-2; possibly TRBD1 for D (6 bases). Deletions cut 7 bases from V and 9 bases from J, with 18 bases between. The CDR3 is made up of 14 amino acids. CDR1 is MNHEY, CDR2 SVGEGT, per germline. The CDR3 nucleotides read TGTGCCAGCATCCCGGACAGAGGACACCGGGAGCTGTTTTTT. This codes for CASIPDRGHRELFF.

CDR3 protein: CASSLGLGGYNEQFF. CDR3 nucleotides: TGCGCCAGCAGCTTGGGTCTCGGGGGCTACAATGAGCAGTTCTTC. The genes are TRBV5-1 and TRBJ2-1, with a tentative D call TRBD2 (6 bases). Germline-derived CDR1 and CDR2 are SGHRS and YFSETQ. V dropped 0 bases and J dropped 3 bases, with 10 bases sitting between them. The CDR3 totals 15 residues.

The V gene is TRBV24-1, the J gene TRBJ1-5; D perhaps matches TRBD1 (5 bases). The V gene lost 8 bases and the J gene lost 0 bases, with 13 bases spanning the gap. CDR1 and CDR2 (germline): KGHDR, SFDVKD. The CDR3 length is 15 residues. CDR3 DNA: TGTGCCACCAATCGGACACCTTATAGCAATCAGCCCCAGCATTTT. Translated, it gives CATNRTPYSNQPQHF.

The V and J genes are TRBV5-4 and TRBJ1-1, with a possible D match to TRBD1 (5 bases). The germline V gene encodes CDR1 SGHNT and CDR2 YYREEE (reference sequence). CDR3 size: 11 residues. Trimming stripped 5 bases from V and 4 bases from J, with 6 bases between. The CDR3 DNA is TGTGCCAGCAGGGGGGGCACTGAAGCTTTCTTT. This gives the protein CASRGGTEAFF.

This clone was recorded once. This sequence joins TRBV4-2 and TRBJ2-3, with TRBD1 identical over 7 bases. The length of the CDR3 is 15 residues. Germline lookup yields CDR1 LGHNA and CDR2 YNFKEQ. V shed 4 bases and J 3 bases; nucleotides not matched to a gene: 7. CDR3 nucleotides: TGTGCCAGCAGCCGAGAGACAGGGAGAACAGATACGCAGTATTTT. The encoded protein is CASSRETGRTDTQYF.

This clone was seen a handful of times. CDR3 coding DNA: TGTGCCAGCAGCCAAGAACTCCGGAATTCACCCCTCCACTTT. Residues: CASSQELRNSPLHF. The J gene is TRBJ1-6, the V gene TRBV14; D is unresolved. The CDR3 totals 14 residues. CDR1 is SGHDN, CDR2 FVKESK, per germline. V lost 0 bases, J lost 7 bases, and 7 bases lay in between.

CDR3 amino acids: CASSLDQGGYYGYTF. CDR3 bases: TGCGCCAGCAGCTTGGACCAAGGCGGTTATTATGGCTACACCTTC. This sequence joins TRBV5-1 and TRBJ1-2; D is undetermined. This CDR3 comprises 15 residues. Germline-derived CDR1 and CDR2 are SGHRS and YFSETQ. Trimming removed 0 bases from V and 5 bases from J, with 14 bases in between.

The chain is built from TRBV4-1 and TRBJ2-7; D is possibly TRBD2 (5 bases). The CDR3 loop spans 15 amino acids. CDR1 and CDR2 (germline): MGHRA, YSYEKL. Trimming took off 1 base at V and 2 bases at J, with 12 bases between the two ends. The DNA for the CDR3 is TGCGCCAGCAGCCAAGGGACTCTCAGAGCCTACGAGCAGTACTTC. It specifies CASSQGTLRAYEQYF.

V gene TRBV5-6 combines with J gene TRBJ2-3; TRBD2 aligns across 8 bases. CDR1 is SGHDT and CDR2 is YYEEEE in the germline V gene. This CDR3 contains 17 residues. The trim removed 4 bases at V and 3 bases at J, leaving 13 bases unmatched. The CDR3 is CASSLSLAGWETDTQYF. The DNA for the CDR3 is TGTGCCAGCAGCCTAAGTTTAGCGGGATGGGAGACAGATACGCAGTATTTT.

The chain is built from TRBV5-1 and TRBJ2-1; TRBD2 matches 9 bases. J was trimmed by 6 bases and V by 2 bases; bases with no gene match: 3. Germline V lookup: CDR1 SGHRS, CDR2 YFSETQ. The CDR3 loop spans 14 amino acids. CDR3 DNA: TGCGCCAGCAGCTTTAGCGGGAGATTCAATGAGCAGTTCTTC. Translating gives CASSFSGRFNEQFF.

A note on this clone: The sample has other DNA sequences that encode this CDR3 too. The gene calls are TRBV7-9 and TRBJ1-1; tentatively, D is TRBD1 (6 bases). CDR1 is SEHNR, CDR2 FQNEAQ, per germline (reference sequence). CDR3 length: 13 residues. Trimming shortened V by 1 base and J by 5 bases, and 8 bases separated the two germline ends. In DNA form, the CDR3 reads TGTGCCAGCAGCTTAGAAGGGGGGACTGAAGCTTTCTTT. Translated, it gives CASSLEGGTEAFF.

This rearrangement joins TRBV7-3 to TRBJ1-1; D is unclear. The CDR3 runs 14 residues. Germline loops: CDR1 SGHTA, CDR2 FQGTGA. V was trimmed by 1 base and J by 4 bases, leaving 10 bases between them. The CDR3, as DNA: TGTGCCAGCAGCTTAAACGTAGGGATCACTGAAGCTTTCTTT. This sequence encodes CASSLNVGITEAFF. Variable domain in full (rest from reference TRBV7-3 and TRBJ1-1): GAGVSQTPSNKVTEKGKYVELRCDPISGHTALYWYRQSLGQGPEFLIYFQGTGAADDSGLPNDRFFAVRPEGSVSTLKIQRTERGDSAVYLCASSLNVGITEAFFGQGTRLTVV.

The chain carries TRBV19 and TRBJ1-6; D may be TRBD1 (5 bases). Trimming left V 6 bases short and J 7 bases short, with 16 bases between. The germline V gene has CDR1 LNHDA and CDR2 SQIVND (reference sequence). The CDR3 totals 15 residues. The CDR3 DNA sequence: TGTGCCAGTAGCAATCGGGGGGTGGGGAATTCACCCCTCCACTTT. Its translation is CASSNRGVGNSPLHF.

The chain uses TRBV4-1 and TRBJ1-1, with D unclear. The CDR3 is 16 residues long. V lost 1 base, J lost 0 bases, and 12 bases lay in between. In germline, CDR1 is MGHRA, CDR2 YSYEKL. CDR3: CASSQVAGAMNTEAFF. In DNA form, the CDR3 reads TGCGCCAGCAGCCAAGTCGCAGGAGCCATGAACACTGAAGCTTTCTTT.

The chain recombines TRBV6-4 with TRBJ1-4, with 7 bases aligning to TRBD1. Germline loops: CDR1 MRHNA, CDR2 SNTAGT. V gave up 10 bases and J gave up 5 bases; unmatched junction bases: 28. The CDR3 sequence is 20 residues long. CDR3 sequence reads: CANGEYTKNGPGQINEKLFF. The CDR3 nucleotides are TGTGCCAACGGGGAATATACGAAGAACGGTCCGGGACAGATAAATGAAAAACTGTTTTTT.

The chain couples TRBV11-3 to TRBJ2-2; a possible D gene is TRBD1 (6 bases). Looked up from germline, CDR1 is SGHNT and CDR2 is YENEEA. This CDR3 has 15 amino acids. The V gene lost 3 bases and the J gene lost 3 bases, with 11 bases spanning the gap. CDR3 DNA: TGTGCCAGCAGCTTTTCGGGACACGACACCGGGGAGCTGTTTTTT. Its translation: CASSFSGHDTGELFF. Full variable domain (missing parts from reference TRBV11-3 and TRBJ2-2): EAGVVQSPRYKIIEKKQPVAFWCNPISGHNTLYWYLQNLGQGPELLIRYENEEAVDDSQLPKDRFSAERLKGVDSTLKIQPAELGDSAVYLCASSFSGHDTGELFFGEGSRLTVL.

The chain joins TRBV5-5 to TRBJ2-5; D is tentatively TRBD1 or TRBD2 (6 bases each). Germline values: CDR1 SGHKS, CDR2 YYEKEE (reference sequence). The CDR3 extends over 16 amino acids. Trimming stripped 1 base from V and 4 bases from J, with 17 bases between. CDR3 coding DNA: TGTGCCAGCAGCTTGTATATAAGGGGGAGGATAGAGACCCAGTACTTC. Its translation: CASSLYIRGRIETQYF.

There are a few counts of this clone. The chain is built from TRBV18 and TRBJ2-7, with a possible D match to TRBD2 (5 bases). This CDR3 contains 12 residues. Trimming stripped 3 bases from V and 7 bases from J, with 10 bases between. The germline gives CDR1 KGHSH, CDR2 LQKENI. The CDR3 nucleotides read TGTGCCAGCTCACCCGAGGGTTATGAGCAGTACTTC. Translating gives CASSPEGYEQYF.

The chain combines TRBV19 with TRBJ2-1; 11 bases match TRBD2. The CDR3 is 18 residues long. J was trimmed by 0 bases and V by 4 bases; bases with no gene match: 8. Germline CDR1 LNHDA, CDR2 SQIVND (reference sequence). CDR3 region: CASSKSSGRYSSYNEQFF. The CDR3 bases are TGTGCCAGTAGTAAGTCTAGCGGGAGGTATAGCTCCTACAATGAGCAGTTCTTC.

The gene calls are TRBV6-6 and TRBJ1-1, with unresolved D. V was shortened by 0 bases and J by 6 bases, with 11 bases between the two germline ends. This CDR3 has 14 residues. Germline V CDR1 and CDR2: MNHNY, SVGAGI (reference sequence). CDR3 protein: CASSYSGRMAEAFF. For the CDR3, the DNA is TGTGCCAGCAGTTACTCGGGCAGAATGGCTGAAGCTTTCTTT.

In this sample, this clone turned up once. The V gene is TRBV18, the J gene TRBJ2-7, with TRBD1 matching 7 bases. CDR1 is KGHSH, CDR2 LQKENI, per germline. The J segment lost 6 bases and the V segment lost 4 bases, leaving 12 bases of the junction unmatched. This CDR3 contains 15 residues. Here the CDR3 DNA reads TGTGCCAGCTCACGACCGGACAGGCCCCTTGGCGAGCAGTACTTC. This codes for CASSRPDRPLGEQYF.

The gene calls are TRBV5-1 and TRBJ1-3; no clear D gene. The CDR3 is made up of 17 amino acids. From germline, CDR1 is SGHRS and CDR2 YFSETQ. Trimming stripped 0 bases from V and 0 bases from J, with 13 bases between. CDR3 loop: CASSLDGSKNSGNTIYF. The CDR3 region has the DNA TGCGCCAGCAGCTTGGACGGCAGTAAAAACTCTGGAAACACCATATATTTT. The entire variable domain, with the rest obtained from reference TRBV5-1 and TRBJ1-3, is as follows: KAGVTQTPRYLIKTRGQQVTLSCSPISGHRSVSWYQQTPGQGLQFLFEYFSETQRNKGNFPGRFSGRQFSNSRSEMNVSTLELGDSALYLCASSLDGSKNSGNTIYFGEGSWLTVV.

A single count supports this clone. The chain recombines TRBV5-1 with TRBJ2-1, with unresolved D. The CDR3 has 15 residues. V was trimmed by 0 bases and J by 3 bases, leaving 10 bases between them. Germline V gene lookup returns CDR1 SGHRS and CDR2 YFSETQ. CDR3 amino acids: CASSLANPVYNEQFF. The DNA of the CDR3 is TGCGCCAGCAGCTTGGCCAACCCCGTCTACAATGAGCAGTTCTTC.

The chain combines TRBV27 with TRBJ2-2; D not certain. The CDR3 loop spans 16 amino acids. V was trimmed by 2 bases and J by 0 bases, leaving 10 bases between them. CDR1 is MNHEY, CDR2 SMNVEV, per germline (reference sequence). CDR3 region: CASSLQALANTGELFF. The CDR3 nucleotides are TGTGCCAGCAGTTTACAGGCTCTAGCGAACACCGGGGAGCTGTTTTTT.

The rearrangement uses TRBV6-5 and TRBJ1-4; no reliable D call. Germline-derived CDR1 and CDR2 are MNHEY and SVGAGI. V shed 8 bases and J shed 8 bases, with 18 bases lying between them. This CDR3 is 14 amino acids long. CDR3: CASDPGSPGEKLFF. The CDR3 region has the DNA TGTGCCAGCGACCCCGGGAGCCCCGGCGAAAAACTGTTTTTT.

The rearrangement joins TRBV14 to TRBJ2-4; no clear D gene. This CDR3 comprises 15 residues. V shed 0 bases and J shed 3 bases, with 9 bases lying between them. Germline V CDR1 and CDR2: SGHDN, FVKESK. CDR3 sequence reads: CASSQDHRLKNIQYF. CDR3 in DNA: TGTGCCAGCAGCCAAGACCATCGCCTCAAAAACATTCAGTACTTC.

CDR3 bases: TGTGCCAGTCAAAGGGGGCTTCCTATCGGGGAGCTGTTTTTT. Encoded protein: CASQRGLPIGELFF. The chain joins TRBV6-5 to TRBJ2-2; 7 bases are shared with TRBD1. This CDR3 spans 14 amino acids. J was trimmed by 7 bases and V by 9 bases; bases with no gene match: 11. Germline V CDR1 and CDR2: MNHEY, SVGAGI.

A note on this clone: In the same sample, other DNA sequences code for this CDR3. CDR3 nucleotides: TGTGCCAGTAGTACGTACAATGAGCAGTTCTTC. This codes for CASSTYNEQFF. This rearrangement joins TRBV19 to TRBJ2-1; D not resolved. Germline V lookup: CDR1 LNHDA, CDR2 SQIVND (reference sequence). The CDR3 has 11 amino acids. V was clipped by 4 bases and J by 4 bases, with 2 bases between them. The full variable domain, in which reference TRBV19 and TRBJ2-1 provide the parts outside the CDR3, is DGGITQSPKYLFRKEGQNVTLSCEQNLNHDAMYWYRQDPGQGLRLIYYSQIVNDFQKGDIAEGYSVSREKKESFPLTVTSAQKNPTAFYLCASSTYNEQFFGPGTRLTVL.

This chain connects TRBV5-6 to TRBJ2-1, with TRBD1 matching over 11 bases. The CDR3 consists of 16 residues. Germline CDR1 reads SGHDT; CDR2 reads YYEEEE. With 4 bases clipped from V and 9 bases from J, the junction kept 12 bases outside the gene matches. The CDR3 DNA sequence: TGTGCCAGCAGCCTGCCGTGGGACAGGGGGATGGGTGAGCAGTTCTTC. This gives the protein CASSLPWDRGMGEQFF.

This clone has only one observation. This chain connects TRBV4-1 to TRBJ1-2; TRBD1 matches 7 bases. The CDR3 covers 14 residues. Trimming cost V 4 bases and J 5 bases; bases outside gene matches: 7. Germline V gene sequence: CDR1 MGHRA, CDR2 YSYEKL. The CDR3 coding sequence is TGCGCCAGCAGCCCTCCATGGGGACAGTATGGCTACACCTTC. Translation gives CASSPPWGQYGYTF.